A selection of T cell receptor beta chains follows, all from one sample in a study of CD8+ T cells in alopecia areata. The protocol was immunoSEQ multiplex PCR, while the TCRdb copy is restricted to in-frame clones and leaves out a portion. Among around 100,000 clones listed, roughly 50% were seen once. Specimen: CD8+ T cells sorted from blood, collected at week 24, from a patient treated with tofacitinib. The receptors were gathered from a human donor with alopecia areata. CDR3s include the opening cysteine and the closing phenylalanine or tryptophan. Fields, in order: D gene, clone size, V gene, J gene, CDR3 DNA, CDR3 protein. D genes are given only for firm matches. Clone size is not always given. Where it is, it says once, few, many or a class for expanded clones.

-,-,TRBV4-2,TRBJ1-5,TGTGCCAGCAGCCAAGAACACGGGTTTAGCAATCAGCCCCAGCATTTT,CASSQEHGFSNQPQHF
-,-,TRBV9,TRBJ1-6,TGTGCCAGCAGCGTAGTGGGGACGGATCATTCACCCCTCCACTTT,CASSVVGTDHSPLHF
-,-,TRBV7-2,TRBJ2-5,TGTGCCAGCAGCTTACTAGGGGGTGTGGAGACCCAGTACTTC,CASSLLGGVETQYF
-,few,TRBV11-2,TRBJ2-7,TGTGCCAGCAGCTCCAGGGTCGAGCAGTACTTC,CASSSRVEQYF
-,-,TRBV4-1,TRBJ2-3,TGCGCCAGCAGCCAAGCGGTAGGGTTGGGCACAGATACGCAGTATTTT,CASSQAVGLGTDTQYF
-,once,TRBV7-9,TRBJ2-1,TGTGCCAGCAGCTTACTGGATGGTGCATACAATGAGCAGTTCTTC,CASSLLDGAYNEQFF
-,few,TRBV13,TRBJ1-2,TGTGCCAGCAGCTTAGTGGGTTTCTATGGCTACACCTTC,CASSLVGFYGYTF
TRBD1,-,TRBV14,TRBJ2-7,TGTGCCAGCAGCACAAACCCCAAGGACAGGGGGACCGACGAGCAGTACTTC,CASSTNPKDRGTDEQYF
-,-,TRBV7-7,TRBJ2-3,TGTGCTAGCAGCCCGAGACTCACAGATACGCAGTATTTT,CASSPRLTDTQYF
-,-,TRBV7-8,TRBJ2-3,TGTGCCAGCAGTCGCGGGACTGCGTTCAGCACAGATACGCAGTATTTT,CASSRGTAFSTDTQYF
-,few,TRBV29-1,TRBJ2-1,TGCAGCGTTGAAGTGATGGGGGGAACCTACAATGAGCAGTTCTTC,CSVEVMGGTYNEQFF
-,-,TRBV25-1,TRBJ2-2,TGTGCCAGCAGGGGTGGCACCGGGGAGCTGTTTTTT,CASRGGTGELFF
TRBD1,few,TRBV5-6,TRBJ1-2,TGTGCCAGCAGCTATCAGCCGGGACAGGGGCACTATGGCTACACCTTC,CASSYQPGQGHYGYTF
-,-,TRBV21-1,TRBJ2-7,TGTGCCAGCAGCCTCCGGGACGCCAAGTGCGAGCAGTACTTC,CASSLRDAKCEQYF
-,-,TRBV7-9,TRBJ1-1,TGTGCCAGCAGCTTAATCTCGCTGAACACTGAAGCTTTCTTT,CASSLISLNTEAFF
TRBD1,-,TRBV4-3,TRBJ1-3,TGCGCCAGCAGCCAAGATGGTTGGGGGACAGATGCTGGAAACACCATATATTTT,CASSQDGWGTDAGNTIYF
TRBD1,-,TRBV5-4,TRBJ2-1,TGTGCCAGCAGCTGGGGGACAGGTGGAGGTGAGCAGTTCTTC,CASSWGTGGGEQFF
TRBD1,-,TRBV4-1,TRBJ1-1,TGCGCCAGCAGCCTGAGACAGGGGGGATTGAACACTGAAGCTTTCTTT,CASSLRQGGLNTEAFF
-,few,TRBV7-9,TRBJ2-4,TGTGCCAGCAGTGTAGCCAAAAACATTCAGTACTTC,CASSVAKNIQYF
TRBD2,-,TRBV4-3,TRBJ2-5,TGCGCCAGCAGCCAAGACATATACGGGGAGGGGAAGGGAGAGACCCAGTACTTC,CASSQDIYGEGKGETQYF
-,-,TRBV30,TRBJ1-1,TGTGCTTCGCTGGTGTCGAACACTGAAGCTTTCTTT,CASLVSNTEAFF
-,-,TRBV5-6,TRBJ2-1,TGTGCCAGCAGCTTAGTCCCCGATGAGCAGTTCTTC,CASSLVPDEQFF
TRBD1,-,TRBV2,TRBJ1-6,TGTGCCAGCAGTCTCGACAGGGCCCGGAGTTATAATTCACCCCTCCACTTT,CASSLDRARSYNSPLHF
-,-,TRBV27,TRBJ1-1,TGTGCCAGCACCTTAGGGGGGATGAACACTGAAGCTTTCTTT,CASTLGGMNTEAFF
-,-,TRBV4-1,TRBJ1-6,TGCGCCAGCAGCCAAGATGAGCGCGAGGGGCCGGAACCCCTCCACTTT,CASSQDEREGPEPLHF
TRBD2,-,TRBV5-1,TRBJ2-1,TGCGCCAGCAGCTTGGCTGGGAGCGGGGGCCTAAATGAGCAGTTCTTC,CASSLAGSGGLNEQFF
-,-,TRBV9,TRBJ2-7,TGTGCCAGCAATCGGCAGGGGGGGTACGAGCAGTACTTC,CASNRQGGYEQYF
-,-,TRBV27,TRBJ2-7,TGTGCCAGCAGTTTGGACAGCTCCTACGAGCAGTACTTC,CASSLDSSYEQYF
TRBD1,few,TRBV9,TRBJ1-5,TGTGCCAGCGTTAGGACAGGGCCTAATCAGCCCCAGCATTTT,CASVRTGPNQPQHF
-,-,TRBV7-9,TRBJ1-1,TGTGCCAGCAGCTTAGTTGCAGGGGACACTGAAGCTTTCTTT,CASSLVAGDTEAFF
-,-,TRBV25-1,TRBJ2-7,TGTGCCAGCAGTGAAATTGTCAGCTCCTACGAGCAGTACTTC,CASSEIVSSYEQYF
-,-,TRBV7-9,TRBJ2-1,TGTGCCAGCAGTCCCCCAGGGGTGCGGGACAATGAGCAGTTCTTC,CASSPPGVRDNEQFF
TRBD2,few,TRBV6-5,TRBJ2-5,TGTGCCAGCAGTTGGACTAGCGGGGGTGGCGCAGAGACCCAGTACTTC,CASSWTSGGGAETQYF
-,-,TRBV7-3,TRBJ2-5,TGTGCCAGCAGCTTGATTTCAGGGGCGGAGGAGGAGACCCAGTACTTC,CASSLISGAEEETQYF
TRBD1,once,TRBV27,TRBJ1-2,TGTGCCAGCAGTCCGTCAGGGGGCGAACGAGACTATGGCTACACCTTC,CASSPSGGERDYGYTF
-,-,TRBV19,TRBJ2-2,TGTGCCAGTAGTCACTTCACCGGGGAGCTGTTTTTT,CASSHFTGELFF
TRBD1,-,TRBV4-2,TRBJ1-1,TGTGCCAGCAGCCAAGCTTCAGGGGGAGTGGACACTGAAGCTTTCTTT,CASSQASGGVDTEAFF
-,-,TRBV6-5,TRBJ2-7,TGTGCCAGCAGTTACTCGGACGGTAGCTCCTACGAGCAGTACTTC,CASSYSDGSSYEQYF
TRBD1,-,TRBV5-6,TRBJ1-2,TGTGCCAGCAGCTTTCGGGACAGGGGTGTCCGAGGCTACACCTTC,CASSFRDRGVRGYTF
TRBD1,-,TRBV4-1,TRBJ2-5,TGCGCCAGCAGCCCCGTTCTAGGACAGGGAACAGGAGAGACCCAGTACTTC,CASSPVLGQGTGETQYF
TRBD1,-,TRBV19,TRBJ1-5,TGTGCCAGTGTACTCGGGACAGACAATCAGCCCCAGCATTTT,CASVLGTDNQPQHF
TRBD2,-,TRBV27,TRBJ2-3,TGTGCCAGCAGTTTTCGAGCGGGGGGGCCTGAGCTTGACACAGATACGCAGTATTTT,CASSFRAGGPELDTDTQYF
-,-,TRBV5-6,TRBJ2-7,TGTGCCAGCAGCTCCGCGCAAGAGCAGTACTTC,CASSSAQEQYF
-,-,TRBV9,TRBJ2-7,TGTGCCAGCAGCGTAGCGGCACTACCCTACGAGCAGTACTTC,CASSVAALPYEQYF
-,-,TRBV30,TRBJ2-5,TGTGCCTATGGAGCTCCGGGGGATAAAGAGACCCAGTACTTC,CAYGAPGDKETQYF
-,-,TRBV30,TRBJ2-1,TGTGCCTGGTCCGCCACCTACAATGAGCAGTTCTTC,CAWSATYNEQFF
-,-,TRBV5-6,TRBJ1-5,TGTGCCAGCAGTTCGGGGGGAAATCAGCCCCAGCATTTT,CASSSGGNQPQHF
TRBD1,-,TRBV7-8,TRBJ1-6,TGTGCCAGCAGCTTACGAGTCCGGGACAGGGTCTCCATTAATTCACCCCTCCACTTT,CASSLRVRDRVSINSPLHF
-,-,TRBV7-9,TRBJ1-2,TGTGCCATCTCCGACGGGCAGCACCCTTATGGCTACACCTTC,CAISDGQHPYGYTF
TRBD1,few,TRBV25-1,TRBJ1-4,TGTGCCAGCAGTGAAGGGGACAGGGCGGGTGAAAAACTGTTTTTT,CASSEGDRAGEKLFF
TRBD1,-,TRBV2,TRBJ2-2,TGTGCCAGCAGTGGACTGATTACGGGACAGGGGGCTGGGACCGGGGAGCTGTTTTTT,CASSGLITGQGAGTGELFF
-,-,TRBV30,TRBJ1-1,TGTGCCTGCGAACGGGAGACGAGGGCCACTGAAGCTTTCTTT,CACERETRATEAFF
TRBD1,-,TRBV7-6,TRBJ1-1,TGTGCCAGCAGCTTAACCCGGGACAGCCTGGATGGTGAAGCTTTCTTT,CASSLTRDSLDGEAFF
-,-,TRBV29-1,TRBJ2-1,TGCAGCGTTGAAGTCCCAGGGCGAACCTACAATGAGCAGTTCTTC,CSVEVPGRTYNEQFF
TRBD2,-,TRBV15,TRBJ2-2,TGTGCCACCAGCAGAGGGGCTAGCGGGGCTATCACCGGGGAGCTGTTTTTT,CATSRGASGAITGELFF
TRBD1,-,TRBV18,TRBJ2-1,TGTGCCAGCTCACCCCCGGGGACAGGGGGTTACAATGAGCAGTTCTTC,CASSPPGTGGYNEQFF
-,-,TRBV7-9,TRBJ2-1,TGTGCCAGCAGCCCGGGGCCCACAACCCCCAATGAGCAGTTCTTC,CASSPGPTTPNEQFF
-,-,TRBV29-1,TRBJ2-5,TGCAGCGTTGAAGGGCAGAACCAAGAGACCCAGTACTTC,CSVEGQNQETQYF
TRBD1,-,TRBV30,TRBJ2-1,TGTGCCTGGAGCGCGGACAGGGGCTACTACAATGAGCAGTTCTTC,CAWSADRGYYNEQFF
-,-,TRBV5-1,TRBJ2-2,TGCGCCAGCAGCTTGGGCAGGGAGCTGTTTTTT,CASSLGRELFF